The 17 T cell receptor beta chains presented below share a single source sample, sequenced in a study of identical twins. One entry per CDR3 protein, called by TCRdb with MiXCR from the 5' RACE reads. The sample lists 650,000 to 800,000 distinct CDR3 sequences, under 9% occurring once. These records were also assigned to another study, of yellow fever vaccine responses in identical twins.

Sequencing was carried out using PBMCs. The receptors shown here come from a woman between 18 and 29 years old in good health.

This chain uses TRBV3-1 with TRBJ2-7; D is undetermined. This CDR3 region has 16 residues. The germline gives CDR1 LGHDT, CDR2 YNNKEL (reference sequence). V was cut by 0 bases and J by 1 base, with 13 bases left in between. This CDR3 reads CASSQDAAPLSYEQYF. The CDR3 DNA sequence: TGTGCCAGCAGCCAAGATGCGGCCCCCCTGTCCTACGAGCAGTACTTC.

This CDR3 reads CSARRTGLHTDTQYF. The CDR3 bases are TGCAGTGCTAGGAGGACAGGGCTTCACACAGATACGCAGTATTTT. V gene TRBV20-1 combines with J gene TRBJ2-3; TRBD1 agrees at 8 bases. Unmatched junction bases numbered 7, after V lost 3 bases and J lost 2 bases. The CDR3 has 15 residues. Germline CDR1 is DFQATT and CDR2 is SNEGSKA (reference sequence).

This chain uses TRBV3-1 with TRBJ1-5, with D perhaps matching TRBD1 (5 bases). Germline CDR1 and CDR2: LGHDT and YNNKEL (reference sequence). The CDR3 consists of 18 residues. The V gene lost 2 bases and the J gene lost 1 base, with 18 bases spanning the gap. The CDR3 DNA sequence: TGTGCCAGCAGCCAATTGGGTGTAGGGGAATTAAGCAATCAGCCCCAGCATTTT. This encodes CASSQLGVGELSNQPQHF.

This clonotype was seen ten or more times. The chain couples TRBV19 to TRBJ2-1, with 8 positions matching TRBD2. J gave up 0 bases and V 9 bases, and 7 bases lay outside the gene matches. The CDR3 covers 15 residues. The germline CDR1 and CDR2 sequences are LNHDA and SQIVND (reference sequence). In DNA form, the CDR3 reads TGTGCCAGCAGCATAAGCGGGAGCTCCTACAATGAGCAGTTCTTC. It encodes CASSISGSSYNEQFF.

This clonotype appeared a few times. This sequence joins TRBV24-1 and TRBJ2-2; 8 nucleotides agree with TRBD1. CDR1 and CDR2 (germline): KGHDR, SFDVKD. The trim removed 7 bases at V and 7 bases at J, leaving 7 bases unmatched. The CDR3 runs to 14 residues. This CDR3 reads CATSPDRVGGELFF. CDR3 DNA: TGTGCCACCAGCCCGGACAGGGTCGGCGGGGAGCTGTTTTTT.

This chain connects TRBV4-2 to TRBJ2-5; D call uncertain. Between the trimmed V and J ends, which lost 0 bases and 4 bases, there was a span of 6 bases. Germline assignment: CDR1 LGHNA and CDR2 YNFKEQ. This CDR3 spans 13 amino acids. The CDR3 bases are TGTGCCAGCAGCCAAGAAAGGGCAGAGACCCAGTACTTC. This encodes CASSQERAETQYF.

The chain joins TRBV20-1 to TRBJ2-3; 11 bases are a match to TRBD2. V gave up 2 bases and J gave up 3 bases; unmatched junction bases: 4. The CDR3 totals 15 residues. Germline CDR1 and CDR2: DFQATT and SNEGSKA (reference sequence). The CDR3 DNA reads as TGCAGTGCTAGAATGCTAGCGGGGGGAACAGATACGCAGTATTTT. This gives the protein CSARMLAGGTDTQYF.

In the case of this clonotype: A clone one base away is much larger, so this may be a read error. This chain links TRBV28 with TRBJ2-3, with D maybe TRBD2 (6 bases). The germline CDR1 and CDR2 sequences are MDHEN and SYDVKM. The CDR3 runs 15 residues. The CDR3 DNA sequence: TGTGCCTGCAGTTTAGCCGGGAGTTTGGCAGATACGCAGTATTTT. This encodes CACSLAGSLADTQYF.

This clonotype was seen more than once but under ten times. The chain joins TRBV7-6 to TRBJ1-1; tentative D call: TRBD1 (6 bases). The CDR3 covers 16 residues. Germline assignment: CDR1 SGHVS and CDR2 FNYEAQ. Trimming left V 6 bases short and J 0 bases short, with 17 bases between. The CDR3: CASREQGGAMNTEAFF. In nucleotides, the CDR3 is TGTGCCAGCAGGGAACAGGGAGGGGCGATGAACACTGAAGCTTTCTTT.

The V gene is TRBV27, the J gene TRBJ2-3, with TRBD2 matching 7 bases. The length of the CDR3 is 14 residues. Germline-derived CDR1 and CDR2 are MNHEY and SMNVEV (reference sequence). V was pared by 10 bases and J by 2 bases, with 9 bases of the junction left unmatched. The CDR3: CATGVGRYTDTQYF. The CDR3 DNA reads TGTGCCACGGGGGTCGGGAGGTACACAGATACGCAGTATTTT.

This clonotype showed up many times. The genes are TRBV3-1 and TRBJ1-5; a possible D gene is TRBD1 (6 bases). The CDR3 has 15 amino acids. From germline, CDR1 is LGHDT and CDR2 YNNKEL (reference sequence). Trimming removed 0 bases from V and 6 bases from J, with 12 bases in between. CDR3 sequence reads: CASSQDHQGIQPQHF. CDR3 DNA sequence: TGTGCCAGCAGCCAAGACCATCAGGGGATTCAGCCCCAGCATTTT.

This clonotype was detected a few times. Its ends do not fully match the called genes, so a read error is possible. V is TRBV12-3 or TRBV12-4 and J is TRBJ1-1; D is unresolved. The CDR3 has 13 amino acids. The CDR3 loop is CASSLTENSEAFF. The CDR3 DNA reads TGTGCCAGCAGTTTAACGGAGAACAGTGAAGCTTTCTTT.

This clonotype was picked up a small number of times. The chain combines TRBV6-1 with TRBJ2-3; TRBD2 agrees at 9 bases. The V and J ends lost 5 bases and 3 bases, in that order; junction bases with no gene match: 18. CDR1 and CDR2 from the germline V gene are MNHNS and SASEGT. The CDR3 has 19 residues. The CDR3 nucleotides read TGTGCCAGCAGTCTAGCGGGACGGGACCTAACGGGCTTTACAGATACGCAGTATTTT. It translates to CASSLAGRDLTGFTDTQYF.

V and J are TRBV5-6 and TRBJ2-1, with TRBD2 matching 10 bases. The V and J ends lost 4 bases and 5 bases, in that order; junction bases with no gene match: 12. CDR1 SGHDT and CDR2 YYEEEE come from the germline V gene. CDR3 length equals 17 residues. The CDR3 spells CASSLGVGLAGDNEQFF. The CDR3 DNA reads as TGTGCCAGCAGCCTCGGTGTGGGGCTAGCGGGGGACAATGAGCAGTTCTTC.

This clonotype was counted between two and nine times. This chain joins TRBV6-1 and TRBJ2-7, with TRBD2 matching 8 bases. Germline CDR1 is MNHNS and CDR2 is SASEGT. Trimming took 6 bases from V and 2 from J; bases not matched to a gene: 6. This CDR3 is 14 amino acids long. The CDR3 is CASRTTSGAYEQYF. The CDR3 bases are TGTGCCAGCAGGACTACTAGCGGTGCCTACGAGCAGTACTTC.

The chain is built from TRBV20-1 and TRBJ2-7, with a weak D call TRBD2 (5 bases). Per germline, CDR1 DFQATT and CDR2 SNEGSKA (reference sequence). The CDR3 spans 14 residues. Between the trimmed V and J ends, which lost 5 bases and 0 bases, there was a span of 14 bases. CDR3 residues: CSAAQDLSSYEQYF. CDR3 coding DNA: TGCAGTGCTGCCCAGGACTTGAGCTCCTACGAGCAGTACTTC.

DNA of the CDR3: TGTGCCAGCGGGGGGACAGGGCGTGTGAACGAGCAGTACTTC. It encodes CASGGTGRVNEQYF. This chain uses TRBV12-3 or TRBV12-4 with TRBJ2-7, with 9 bases aligning to TRBD1. The V and J ends lost 8 bases and 5 bases, in that order; junction bases with no gene match: 10. The CDR3 extends over 14 amino acids.